This TCR beta chain was sequenced in a study of identical twins. Each CDR3 protein gets one entry after TCRdb re-called the 5' RACE reads with MiXCR. The sample records roughly 690,000 distinct CDR3 sequences, 21% being singletons. Per germline, CDR1 ENHRY and CDR2 SYGVKD. The CDR3 consists of 14 residues. The ends lost 10 bases at V and 5 bases at J; junction bases unmatched: 6. Separately, the same data were catalogued under a study of T cells expressing NK-cell markers.

The TCR comes from a woman aged 18 to 35 in good health. Sample: PBMCs. The rearrangement joins TRBV10-3 to TRBJ2-6; TRBD1 matches at 9 bases. CDR3 in DNA: TGTGCCACATCGGACAGGGGTTGGGCCAACGTCCTGACTTTC. Its translation is CATSDRGWANVLTF.